A single sample gave rise to the 8 T cell receptor gamma chains below, sequenced in a study of gamma-delta chains in newborns, infants, children. TCRdb called clones anew from the reads with CATT. In the table there are approximately 900 gamma-chain clones, roughly 46% of which are singletons. The sample consisted of blood. The source is a child who was a newborn, infant or young child, either healthy, febrile or measles-vaccinated (not recorded which).

Details on this clone: A read error is likely here: a far larger clone is one base away. The chain is built from TRGV9 and TRGJP. TCRdb does not report a J gene; here it was assigned by matching the DNA to germline references. After removal of 0 bases from V and 7 bases from J, the junction contained 3 bases not matched to a gene. The CDR3 loop spans 16 amino acids. The germline V gene has CDR1 GITISATS and CDR2 ISYDGTV (reference sequence). CDR3 bases: TGTGCCTTGTGGGAGGTGCACGAGTTGGGCAAAAAAATCAAGGTATTT. Its protein is CALWEVHELGKKIKVF.

Comments on this clone: The protein TCRdb gives is from a much larger clone and does not agree with this DNA's translation at residue 4, likely a read error; the protein shown here comes from the DNA. The genes are TRGV9 and TRGJP. This CDR3 is 16 amino acids long. Looked up from germline, CDR1 is GITISATS and CDR2 is ISYDGTV (reference sequence). CDR3 residues: CALCEVRELGKKIKVF. Written as DNA, the CDR3 is TGTGCCTTGTGTGAGGTGCGCGAGTTGGGCAAAAAAATCAAGGTATTT.

The V gene is TRGV9, the J gene TRGJ1 or TRGJ2. TCRdb supplies no J gene; here it was assigned by aligning the nucleotide sequence to germline. V lost 0 bases and J lost 0; bases outside the gene matches: 5. The CDR3 runs to 15 residues. Germline loops: CDR1 GITISATS, CDR2 ISYDGTV (reference sequence). The CDR3 DNA follows: TGTGCCTTGTGGGAGGTGAGGAGGAATTATTATAAGAAACTCTTT. Residues: CALWEVRRNYYKKLF.

With regard to this clone: A much larger clonotype is one base distant, so this may be a read error. The rearrangement joins TRGV4 to TRGJ1 or TRGJ2. TCRdb supplies no J gene; here it was assigned by aligning the nucleotide sequence to germline. This CDR3 comprises 11 residues. The germline V gene encodes CDR1 EGSTGY and CDR2 YDSYTSSV. CDR3: CAIWDLDQKLF. The CDR3 DNA reads as TGTGCCATCTGGGATCTCGACCAGAAACTCTTT.

In the case of this clone: A single base separates this from a much larger clone, so it may be a read error. The same CDR3 is also encoded by other DNA sequences in this sample. V usage is TRGV4 and J usage is TRGJ1 or TRGJ2. Since TCRdb gives no J gene, matching the DNA to germline was used here to assign it. Germline V lookup: CDR1 EGSTGY, CDR2 YDSYTSSV. There are 11 residues in the CDR3. CDR3 protein: CATWDGYKKLF. Written as DNA, the CDR3 is TGTGCTACCTGGGATGGGTACAAGAAACTCTTT.

By share, this clone counts as large. The same CDR3 arises from other DNA sequences in this sample as well. The chain carries TRGV9 and TRGJ1 or TRGJ2. The J gene, left out of TCRdb, was set here by checking the DNA against germline. The CDR3 is 10 residues long. V shed 3 bases, J shed 11 bases, and the junction held 4 bases outside the gene matches. In germline, CDR1 is GITISATS, CDR2 ISYDGTV (reference sequence). The CDR3 DNA is TGTGCCTTGTGGGAGATGGAGAAACTCTTT. It encodes CALWEMEKLF.

In the case of this clone: This may be a read error, as it is one base from a much larger clone. The chain links TRGV4 to TRGJ1 or TRGJ2. TCRdb carries no J gene annotation; the J gene was assigned here by matching the DNA with germline. The J segment lost 0 bases and the V segment lost 3 bases, leaving 5 bases of the junction unmatched. CDR1 and CDR2 (germline): EGSTGY, YDSYTSSV. This CDR3 is built from 14 residues. CDR3 bases: TGTGCCACCTGGGATTGGCTGAATTATTATAAGAAACTCTTT. It is translated as CATWDWLNYYKKLF.

This clone is large in the sample. The V and J genes are TRGV9 and TRGJP. TCRdb is silent on the J gene; assignment here came from matching the DNA to germline. CDR1 GITISATS and CDR2 ISYDGTV come from the germline V gene (reference sequence). Unmatched junction bases numbered 6, after V lost 3 bases and J lost 7 bases. There are 16 residues in the CDR3. CDR3 residues: CALWERRELGKKIKVF. The CDR3 DNA reads TGTGCCTTGTGGGAGAGGCGGGAGTTGGGCAAAAAAATCAAGGTATTT.